Sequencing of this T cell receptor (beta chain) was carried out in a study of CD8+ T cells in alopecia areata. Specimens obtained from alopecia areata patients comprised lesional scalp punch biopsies and peripheral blood. Extracted RNA was reverse transcribed into cDNA, the sequencing template. Produced via immunoSEQ multiplex PCR; TCRdb's table is partial and in-frame only. Of 120,000 or so clones listed, approximately 47% are singletons. Trimming cost V 7 bases and J 6 bases, with 13 bases left between them. This CDR3 comprises 13 residues. CDR1 SQVTM and CDR2 ANQGSEA come from the germline V gene. In this sample, this clone turned up a few times.

Sequencing was done on a sample of NKG2D-low CD8+ T cells sorted from blood. This TCR derives from a human donor with alopecia areata. The V gene is TRBV29-1, the J gene TRBJ2-6, with D hard to call. CDR3 sequence reads: CSAFPVAANVLTF. CDR3 in DNA: TGCAGCGCTTTCCCGGTAGCGGCCAACGTCCTGACTTTC.